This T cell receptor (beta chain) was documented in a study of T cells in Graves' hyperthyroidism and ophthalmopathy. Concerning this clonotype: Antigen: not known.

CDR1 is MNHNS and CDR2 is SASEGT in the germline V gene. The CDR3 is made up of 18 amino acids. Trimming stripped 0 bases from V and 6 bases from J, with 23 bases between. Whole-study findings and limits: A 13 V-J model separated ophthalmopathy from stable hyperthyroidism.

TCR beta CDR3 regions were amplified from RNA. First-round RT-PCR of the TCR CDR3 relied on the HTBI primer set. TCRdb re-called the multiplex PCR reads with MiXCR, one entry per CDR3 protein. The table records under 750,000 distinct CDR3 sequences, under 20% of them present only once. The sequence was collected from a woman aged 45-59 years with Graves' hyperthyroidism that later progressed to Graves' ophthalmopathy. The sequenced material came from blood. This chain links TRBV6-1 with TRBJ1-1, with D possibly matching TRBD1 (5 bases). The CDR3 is CASSEAFGAGPGSAEAFF. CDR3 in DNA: TGTGCCAGCAGTGAAGCGTTTGGGGCAGGACCAGGTTCCGCTGAAGCTTTCTTT.